Listed here is a single T cell receptor (beta chain). Its antigen is not known. This sample is part of a study of OX40 agonist ivuxolimab in advanced cancers. About the research overall: Patients were dosed intravenously with ivuxolimab at 0.01 to 10 mg/kg every 2 weeks. Dose-escalation patients had hepatocellular carcinoma, melanoma, renal cell or head and neck cancer. Enrollees could have had prior anti-PD-1, anti-PD-L1 or anti-CTLA-4 therapy, which 30% to 50% had received.

Generated by immunoSEQ multiplex PCR, the TCRdb table keeps only in-frame clones and is missing some. There are some 11,000 clones in the sample; about 69% occur only once, and 25% to 35% lies in the top ten. Notes on the study in general: No antigen was identified for the clonally expanded peripheral T cells.

The material was CD4+ or CD8+ T cells sorted from blood, obtained in a trial of the OX40 agonist ivuxolimab. This TCR was sampled from an adult with an advanced solid tumor such as melanoma, head and neck, liver or kidney cancer.

DNA for the CDR3: TGCGCCAGCAGCCAAGCGGGACAGGGGAGCAATCAGCCCCAGCATTTT. The encoded protein is CASSQAGQGSNQPQHF. The V call is TRBV4-1, the J call TRBJ1-5; 10 bases agree with TRBD1. V was pared by 1 base and J by 1 base, with 1 base of the junction left unmatched. CDR1 is MGHRA, CDR2 YSYEKL, per germline. This CDR3 has 16 residues.